This TCR beta chain was sequenced in a study of identifying expanded T cells in peripheral blood. Healthy donors had no documented immune events, such as infections, while sampled. V was pared by 5 bases and J by 7 bases, with 14 bases between. Germline V gene lookup returns CDR1 SNHLY and CDR2 FYNNEI. The CDR3 has 13 residues. Produced via immunoSEQ multiplex PCR; TCRdb's table is partial and in-frame only. Counted here are approximately 100,000 clones, around 90% occurring once; the ten biggest clones make up just under 8.5%. The gene calls are TRBV2 and TRBJ1-1; D not resolved. The sequence was collected from a person aged 18 to 70 in good health. Specimen: blood. CDR3 DNA: TGTGCCAGCAGTACTAGCTGGGTGAGTGAAGCTTTCTTT. It encodes CASSTSWVSEAFF.